The 29 T cell receptor beta chains presented below share a single source sample, sequenced in a study of blood T cell repertoires in COVID-19. Measured with immunoSEQ multiplex PCR; TCRdb has only the in-frame clones, and not every one. The sample lists around 310,000 clones, roughly 89% occurring once. Sequenced material: PBMCs or T cells enriched from blood (not recorded which). These receptors were taken from a woman aged 25 to 39 who had recovered from COVID-19.

The V call is TRBV5-8, the J call TRBJ1-1, with 9 bases matching TRBD1. The CDR3 is 18 amino acids. CDR1 is SGHTS, CDR2 YDEGEE, per germline. V trimming: 1 base; J trimming: 4 bases; junction bases outside the gene matches: 14. The CDR3 here is CASSLFEGTGIGFTEAFF. The CDR3 DNA reads as TGTGCCAGCAGCTTGTTCGAGGGGACAGGGATTGGTTTCACTGAAGCTTTCTTT.

The J gene is TRBJ1-2, the V gene TRBV7-2, with a possible D match to TRBD1 (6 bases). This CDR3 comprises 13 residues. Germline V lookup: CDR1 SGHTA, CDR2 FQGNSA. V lost 5 bases and J lost 4, with 11 bases in between. CDR3 nucleotide sequence: TGTGCCAGCAGCCCTGACAGGTCCTATGGCTACACCTTC. Protein sequence: CASSPDRSYGYTF.

This chain connects TRBV9 to TRBJ1-6, with D possibly TRBD1 on 6 matching bases. V lost 0 bases to trimming and J lost 8 bases, with 15 bases between them. Germline CDR1 SGDLS, CDR2 YYNGEE. The CDR3 length is 16 residues. The CDR3 here is CASSVEKQPGDSPLHF. CDR3 bases: TGTGCCAGCAGCGTAGAAAAACAGCCAGGGGATTCACCCCTCCACTTT.

The chain links TRBV5-6 to TRBJ1-3; weak D call: TRBD1 (6 bases). This CDR3 contains 15 residues. Trimming removed 2 bases at V and 2 bases at J, with 11 bases between. Germline loops: CDR1 SGHDT, CDR2 YYEEEE. The CDR3 is CASSFGTGPGNTIYF. The CDR3, as DNA: TGTGCCAGCAGCTTTGGTACAGGGCCTGGAAACACCATATATTTT.

The genes are TRBV5-4 and TRBJ2-5; no clear D gene. Trimming shortened V by 0 bases and J by 1 base, and 16 bases separated the two germline ends. Germline lookup yields CDR1 SGHNT and CDR2 YYREEE (reference sequence). The CDR3 extends over 17 amino acids. This CDR3 reads CASSLDYGGEPQETQYF. The CDR3 DNA reads as TGTGCCAGCAGCTTGGACTATGGCGGAGAACCCCAAGAGACCCAGTACTTC.

The CDR3 spells CASSLYQTEMNTEAFF. Written as DNA, the CDR3 is TGTGCCAGCTCACTCTACCAGACAGAAATGAACACTGAAGCTTTCTTT. V usage is TRBV18 and J usage is TRBJ1-1, with D possibly matching TRBD1 (5 bases). V lost 4 bases, J lost 0 bases, and 15 bases lay in between. CDR3 size: 16 residues. Germline lookup yields CDR1 KGHSH and CDR2 LQKENI.

The chain joins TRBV7-9 to TRBJ2-4; TRBD1 matches 9 bases. The CDR3 runs to 16 residues. Trimming took 3 bases from V and 9 from J; bases not matched to a gene: 12. Germline V CDR1 and CDR2: SEHNR, FQNEAQ (reference sequence). The DNA for the CDR3 is TGTGCCAGCAGCTTTAGGGACAGGGAAAGGTCGGGCATTCAGTACTTC. This codes for CASSFRDRERSGIQYF.

V gene TRBV28 combines with J gene TRBJ2-3, with D possibly TRBD2 on 5 matching bases. The V and J ends lost 3 bases and 4 bases respectively, with 8 bases between them. The germline gives CDR1 MDHEN, CDR2 SYDVKM. The CDR3 length is 13 residues. The CDR3 coding sequence is TGTGCCAGCAGTTTCCCCGGGGCAGATACGCAGTATTTT. Encoded protein: CASSFPGADTQYF.

The chain uses TRBV4-2 and TRBJ1-2; perhaps TRBD1 as D (5 bases). Trimming stripped 6 bases from V and 7 bases from J, with 15 bases between. This CDR3 region has 13 residues. The germline CDR1 and CDR2 sequences are LGHNA and YNFKEQ. The CDR3 here is CASSLTTGTGYTF. The CDR3 region has the DNA TGTGCCAGCAGTCTAACTACAGGTACTGGCTACACCTTC.

The V and J genes are TRBV10-3 and TRBJ2-7; 8 bases match TRBD2. V was clipped by 4 bases and J by 11 bases; unmatched bases: 10. Germline loops: CDR1 ENHRY, CDR2 SYGVKD. This CDR3 is built from 13 residues. The CDR3 region has the DNA TGTGCCATCAGTGTCGAGGGGGGAGCGGGGGAGTACTTC. It encodes CAISVEGGAGEYF.

The chain has TRBV28 and TRBJ1-5; 7 nucleotides align to TRBD1. Losses at the gene ends were 5 bases for V and 2 bases for J; bases not matched to a gene: 3. CDR1 and CDR2 (germline): MDHEN, SYDVKM. The CDR3 loop spans 14 amino acids. CDR3 protein: CASSPGQRNQPQHF. CDR3 sequence (DNA): TGTGCCAGCAGTCCGGGACAGCGCAATCAGCCCCAGCATTTT.

This clone appeared once. The chain carries TRBV7-8 and TRBJ1-1; D not resolved. CDR3 length equals 12 residues. Germline values: CDR1 SGHVS, CDR2 FQNEAQ. CDR3 DNA: TGTGCTAGCCTGATCTCGGGTTATGAAGCTTTCTTT. Translated, it gives CASLISGYEAFF.

The chain recombines TRBV7-9 with TRBJ1-2; no reliable D call. Deletions cut 1 base from V and 0 bases from J, with 9 bases between. Germline CDR1 is SEHNR and CDR2 is FQNEAQ (reference sequence). The CDR3 extends over 15 amino acids. CDR3 sequence: CASSLGLSANYGYTF. For the CDR3, the DNA is TGTGCCAGCAGCTTAGGGCTCTCAGCTAACTATGGCTACACCTTC.

The chain links TRBV6-5 to TRBJ2-7, with 10 bases matching TRBD2. CDR1 and CDR2 from the germline V gene are MNHEY and SVGAGI. This CDR3 region has 15 residues. Trimming took 5 bases from V and 0 from J; bases not matched to a gene: 4. CDR3: CASSRSSGSSYEQYF. The CDR3 nucleotides are TGTGCCAGCAGTCGCTCTAGCGGGAGCTCCTACGAGCAGTACTTC.

The table lists this clone with a few counts. This chain links TRBV7-9 with TRBJ2-7; D possibly corresponds to TRBD1 (7 bases). There are 11 residues in the CDR3. Trimming pared 5 bases from V and 7 bases from J, leaving 9 bases between. Germline assignment: CDR1 SEHNR and CDR2 FQNEAQ (reference sequence). The CDR3: CASSAGGEQYF. CDR3 DNA: TGTGCCAGCAGCGCAGGGGGGGAGCAGTACTTC.

Note on this clone: A read error is possible here, since a much larger clone lies one base away. The rearrangement links TRBV7-6 to TRBJ2-7; tentatively, D is TRBD1 (5 bases). V was trimmed by 5 bases and J by 4 bases, leaving 9 bases between them. CDR3 length: 12 residues. The germline V gene encodes CDR1 SGHVS and CDR2 FNYEAQ. CDR3 nucleotide sequence: TGTGCCAGCAGCGAGCAGGGTTACGAGCAGTACTTC. Translation: CASSEQGYEQYF.

The rearrangement joins TRBV18 to TRBJ1-5; weak D call: TRBD1 (5 bases). There are 16 residues in the CDR3. Trimming removed 0 bases at V and 5 bases at J, with 14 bases between. Per the germline V gene, CDR1 is KGHSH and CDR2 is LQKENI. CDR3 loop: CASSPPSGSKDQPQHF. The CDR3 DNA follows: TGTGCCAGCTCACCACCGTCAGGGTCAAAGGATCAGCCCCAGCATTTT.

The chain joins TRBV7-2 to TRBJ1-2; D gene unclear. The CDR3 is made up of 13 amino acids. CDR1 SGHTA and CDR2 FQGNSA come from the germline V gene. V was shortened by 0 bases and J by 14 bases, with 16 bases between the two germline ends. CDR3 DNA sequence: TGTGCCAGCAGCTTAGCGCGGGAGGATCAGCGGACCTTC. As protein: CASSLAREDQRTF.

The V call is TRBV6-5, the J call TRBJ1-4, with a possible D match to TRBD1 (5 bases). The germline V gene has CDR1 MNHEY and CDR2 SVGAGI. V lost 5 bases to trimming and J lost 5 bases, with 15 bases between them. CDR3 length: 15 residues. The CDR3 DNA sequence: TGTGCCAGCAGTACTCGGGGGAATAGGAATGAAAAACTGTTTTTT. It encodes CASSTRGNRNEKLFF.

The J gene is TRBJ2-3, the V gene TRBV9, with TRBD2 matching over 7 bases. V was clipped by 5 bases and J by 6 bases; unmatched bases: 6. The CDR3 covers 13 residues. Germline assignment: CDR1 SGDLS and CDR2 YYNGEE. Here the CDR3 DNA reads TGTGCCAGCAGAACTAGCGAGAGGGATACGCAGTATTTT. Amino acids: CASRTSERDTQYF.

V usage is TRBV28 and J usage is TRBJ1-5, with D possibly TRBD1 on 6 matching bases. The CDR3 consists of 15 residues. Trimming took off 6 bases at V and 3 bases at J, with 15 bases between the two ends. Germline V gene lookup returns CDR1 MDHEN and CDR2 SYDVKM. DNA for the CDR3: TGTGCCAGCAGCCCACTAGACAGGCACAATCAGCCCCAGCATTTT. Translation: CASSPLDRHNQPQHF.

The chain links TRBV6-5 to TRBJ2-7; TRBD1 might be the D (6 bases). The CDR3 has 13 amino acids. V was pared by 10 bases and J by 1 base, with 14 bases between. CDR1 and CDR2 (germline): MNHEY, SVGAGI. The CDR3 DNA sequence: TGTGCCACCCCCGGGACACTTTCCTACGAGCAGTACTTC. It is translated as CATPGTLSYEQYF.

This rearrangement joins TRBV21-1 to TRBJ1-3; TRBD1 reflects the table's D call only, with no check against the DNA. TRBV21-1 is tagged as a pseudogene. This CDR3 contains 15 residues. CDR3 protein: CASSTGQECKNTIYF. CDR3 in DNA: TGTGCCAGCAGCACCGGACAGGAGTGTAAAAACACCATATATTTT.

The chain couples TRBV18 to TRBJ2-1, with TRBD2 identical over 14 bases. This CDR3 spans 16 amino acids. V lost 5 bases, J lost 8 bases, and 8 bases stayed unmatched. Per germline, CDR1 KGHSH and CDR2 LQKENI. This CDR3 is CASSTGTSGSYDEQFF. As DNA, the CDR3 is TGTGCCAGCTCAACCGGGACTAGCGGGAGTTACGATGAGCAGTTCTTC.

This clone was picked up one time. The J gene is TRBJ2-6, the V gene TRBV6-5, with 7 bases aligning to TRBD1. The J segment lost 14 bases and the V segment lost 3 bases, leaving 13 bases of the junction unmatched. The CDR3 length is 15 residues. Germline CDR1 is MNHEY and CDR2 is SVGAGI. The CDR3 DNA is TGTGCCAGCAGTTATTGGACAGGCTCAAACTTCATCCTGACTTTC. This sequence encodes CASSYWTGSNFILTF.

This clone appeared a single time. The CDR3 nucleotides read TGTGCCAGCAGCCAGACGTTAGCGGGATTAGCCAAAAACATTCAGTACTTC. This sequence encodes CASSQTLAGLAKNIQYF. The V call is TRBV4-2, the J call TRBJ2-4; 8 bases are shared with TRBD2. The CDR3 is 17 residues long. With 3 bases clipped from V and 0 bases from J, the junction kept 7 bases outside the gene matches. CDR1 is LGHNA and CDR2 is YNFKEQ in the germline V gene.

This chain links TRBV28 with TRBJ2-7; TRBD2 matches at 15 bases. CDR1 and CDR2 from the germline V gene are MDHEN and SYDVKM. V lost 5 bases and J lost 6; bases outside the gene matches: 5. This CDR3 comprises 15 residues. As DNA, the CDR3 is TGTGCCAGCAGTCGGACTAGCGGGAGGGCCGGCGAGCAGTACTTC. It codes for CASSRTSGRAGEQYF.

V and J are TRBV5-4 and TRBJ2-5; TRBD1 matches at 7 bases. The CDR3 runs 17 residues. The trim removed 3 bases at V and 1 base at J, leaving 12 bases unmatched. Germline V lookup: CDR1 SGHNT, CDR2 YYREEE (reference sequence). The DNA for the CDR3 is TGTGCCAGCAGCTGGAGAAACAGGGGACCGATCCAAGAGACCCAGTACTTC. Its protein is CASSWRNRGPIQETQYF.

The gene calls are TRBV7-2 and TRBJ1-1, with 9 bases matching TRBD1. The germline gives CDR1 SGHTA, CDR2 FQGNSA. CDR3 length: 16 amino acids. V was pared by 0 bases and J by 11 bases, with 13 bases of the junction left unmatched. The CDR3 DNA reads TGTGCCAGCAGCTTAGCGCTGGGGGGACAGGGCTTATTGGCTTTCTTT. Residues: CASSLALGGQGLLAFF. The full variable domain, rest sourced from reference TRBV7-2 and TRBJ1-1, is GAGVSQSPSNKVTEKGKDVELRCDPISGHTALYWYRQSLGQGLEFLIYFQGNSAPDKSGLPSDRFSAERTGGSVSTLTIQRTQQEDSAVYLCASSLALGGQGLLAFFGQGTRLTVV.